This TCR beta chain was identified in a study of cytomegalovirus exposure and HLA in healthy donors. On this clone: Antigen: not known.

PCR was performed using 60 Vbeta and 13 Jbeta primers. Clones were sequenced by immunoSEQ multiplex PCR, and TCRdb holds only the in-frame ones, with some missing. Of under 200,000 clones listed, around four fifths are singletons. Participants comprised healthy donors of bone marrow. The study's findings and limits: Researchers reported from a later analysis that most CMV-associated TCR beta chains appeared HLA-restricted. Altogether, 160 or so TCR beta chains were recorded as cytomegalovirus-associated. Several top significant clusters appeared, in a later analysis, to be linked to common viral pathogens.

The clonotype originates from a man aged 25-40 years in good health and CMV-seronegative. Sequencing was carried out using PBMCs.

The CDR3 DNA reads TGTGCCAGCAGCAAGAGCGGGATTGGCGAGACCCAGTACTTC. It encodes CASSKSGIGETQYF. The rearrangement links TRBV7-3 to TRBJ2-5, with 7 bases aligning to TRBD2. The V segment lost 5 bases and the J segment 5 bases; nucleotides outside the gene matches: 8. The germline CDR1 and CDR2 sequences are SGHTA and FQGTGA. The CDR3 has 14 amino acids.